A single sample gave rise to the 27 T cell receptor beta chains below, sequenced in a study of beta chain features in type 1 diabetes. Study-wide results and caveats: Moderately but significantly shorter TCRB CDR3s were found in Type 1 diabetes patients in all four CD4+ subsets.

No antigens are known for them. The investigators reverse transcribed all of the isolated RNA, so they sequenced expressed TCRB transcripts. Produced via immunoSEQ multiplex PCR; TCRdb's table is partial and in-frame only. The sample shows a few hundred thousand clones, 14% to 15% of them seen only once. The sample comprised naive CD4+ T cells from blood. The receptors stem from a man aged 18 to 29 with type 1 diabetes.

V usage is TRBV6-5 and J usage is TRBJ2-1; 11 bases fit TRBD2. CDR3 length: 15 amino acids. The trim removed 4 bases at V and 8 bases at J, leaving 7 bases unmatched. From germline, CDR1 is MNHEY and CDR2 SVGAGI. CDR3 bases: TGTGCCAGCAGTTTCATAGCGGGAGGGCCGGATGAGCAGTTCTTC. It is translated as CASSFIAGGPDEQFF.

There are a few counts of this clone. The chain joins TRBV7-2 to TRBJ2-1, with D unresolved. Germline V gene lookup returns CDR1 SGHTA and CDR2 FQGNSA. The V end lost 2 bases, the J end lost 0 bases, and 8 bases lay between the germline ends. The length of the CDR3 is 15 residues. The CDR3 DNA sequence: TGTGCCAGCAGCTTATACGCGAGCTCCTACAATGAGCAGTTCTTC. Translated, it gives CASSLYASSYNEQFF. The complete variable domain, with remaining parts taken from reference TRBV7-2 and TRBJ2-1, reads GAGVSQSPSNKVTEKGKDVELRCDPISGHTALYWYRQSLGQGLEFLIYFQGNSAPDKSGLPSDRFSAERTGGSVSTLTIQRTQQEDSAVYLCASSLYASSYNEQFFGPGTRLTVL.

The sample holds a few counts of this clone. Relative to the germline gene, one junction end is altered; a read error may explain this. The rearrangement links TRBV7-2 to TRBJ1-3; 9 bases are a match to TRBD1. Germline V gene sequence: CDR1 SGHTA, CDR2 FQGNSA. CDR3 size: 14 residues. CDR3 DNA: TGTGCCAGCAGACCTGACAGGGGGATCCCTGGTACCTCTTTT. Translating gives CASRPDRGIPGTSF. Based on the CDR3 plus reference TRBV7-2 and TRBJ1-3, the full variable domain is GAGVSQSPSNKVTEKGKDVELRCDPISGHTALYWYRQSLGQGLEFLIYFQGNSAPDKSGLPSDRFSAERTGGSVSTLTIQRTQQEDSAVYLCASRPDRGIPGTSFGEGSWLTVV.

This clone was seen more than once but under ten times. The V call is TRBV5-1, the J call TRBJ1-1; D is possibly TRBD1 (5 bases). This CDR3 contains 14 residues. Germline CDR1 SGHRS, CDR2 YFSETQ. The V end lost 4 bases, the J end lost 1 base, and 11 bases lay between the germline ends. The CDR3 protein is CASSPFTGNTEAFF. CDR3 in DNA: TGCGCCAGCAGCCCCTTTACAGGGAACACTGAAGCTTTCTTT.

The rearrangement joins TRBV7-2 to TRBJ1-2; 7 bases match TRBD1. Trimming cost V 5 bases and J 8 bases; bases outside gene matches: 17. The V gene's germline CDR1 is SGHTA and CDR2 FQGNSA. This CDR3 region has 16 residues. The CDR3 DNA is TGTGCCAGCAGCGCCAGGGGGACAGCCGGAGCCCTAGGCTACACCTTC. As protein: CASSARGTAGALGYTF.

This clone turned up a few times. The CDR3 here is CASTFGGETQYF. CDR3 nucleotide sequence: TGTGCCAGTACTTTCGGCGGTGAGACCCAGTACTTC. The chain carries TRBV5-4 and TRBJ2-5; D is unclear. Trimming shortened V by 8 bases and J by 5 bases, and 13 bases separated the two germline ends. Germline values: CDR1 SGHNT, CDR2 YYREEE (reference sequence). There are 12 residues in the CDR3. The full variable domain, with the rest looked up from reference TRBV5-4 and TRBJ2-5, is ETGVTQSPTHLIKTRGQQVTLRCSSQSGHNTVSWYQQALGQGPQFIFQYYREEENGRGNFPPRFSGLQFPNYSSELNVNALELDDSALYLCASTFGGETQYFGPGTRLLVL.

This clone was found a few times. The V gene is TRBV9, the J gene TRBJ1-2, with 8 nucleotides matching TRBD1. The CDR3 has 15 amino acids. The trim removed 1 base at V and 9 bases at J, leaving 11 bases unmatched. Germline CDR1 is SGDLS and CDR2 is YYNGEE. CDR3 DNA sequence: TGTGCCAGCAGCGTAAGGTTTGGACAGGGCGCAAGCTACACCTTC. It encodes CASSVRFGQGASYTF.

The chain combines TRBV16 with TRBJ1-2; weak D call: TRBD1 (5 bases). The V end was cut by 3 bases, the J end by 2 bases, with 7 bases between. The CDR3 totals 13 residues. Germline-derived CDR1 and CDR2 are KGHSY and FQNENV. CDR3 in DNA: TGTGCCAGCAGCCAGGGGGGGAACTATGGCTACACCTTC. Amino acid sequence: CASSQGGNYGYTF. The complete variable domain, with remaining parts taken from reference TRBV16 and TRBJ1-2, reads GEEVAQTPKHLVRGEGQKAKLYCAPIKGHSYVFWYQQVLKNEFKFLISFQNENVFDETGMPKERFSAKCLPNSPCSLEIQATKLEDSAVYFCASSQGGNYGYTFGSGTRLTVV.

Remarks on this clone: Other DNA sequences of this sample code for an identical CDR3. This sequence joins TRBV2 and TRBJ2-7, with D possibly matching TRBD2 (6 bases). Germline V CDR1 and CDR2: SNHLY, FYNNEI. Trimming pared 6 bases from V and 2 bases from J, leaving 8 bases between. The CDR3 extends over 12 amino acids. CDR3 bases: TGTGCCAGCAGGCGGGGTACCTACGAGCAGTACTTC. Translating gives CASRRGTYEQYF.

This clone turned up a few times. The CDR3 reads CASSTPGLAGAGEQYF. Here the CDR3 DNA reads TGTGCCAGCAGCACGCCCGGACTAGCGGGAGCGGGCGAGCAGTACTTC. This chain joins TRBV11-2 and TRBJ2-7; TRBD2 matches at 13 bases. This CDR3 comprises 16 residues. V trimming: 5 bases; J trimming: 6 bases; junction bases outside the gene matches: 10. Germline-derived CDR1 and CDR2 are SGHAT and FQNNGV.

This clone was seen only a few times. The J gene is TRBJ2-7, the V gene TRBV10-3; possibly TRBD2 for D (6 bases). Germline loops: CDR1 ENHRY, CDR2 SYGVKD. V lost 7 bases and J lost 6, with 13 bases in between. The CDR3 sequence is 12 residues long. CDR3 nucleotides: TGTGCCATCAACGCCAGGGACTCCGAGCAGTACTTC. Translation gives CAINARDSEQYF.

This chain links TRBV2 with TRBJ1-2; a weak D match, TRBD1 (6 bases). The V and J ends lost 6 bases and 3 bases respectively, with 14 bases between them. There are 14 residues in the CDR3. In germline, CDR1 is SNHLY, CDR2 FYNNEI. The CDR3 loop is CASSSRGADYGYTF. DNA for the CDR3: TGTGCCAGCAGCTCTCGGGGGGCTGACTATGGCTACACCTTC.

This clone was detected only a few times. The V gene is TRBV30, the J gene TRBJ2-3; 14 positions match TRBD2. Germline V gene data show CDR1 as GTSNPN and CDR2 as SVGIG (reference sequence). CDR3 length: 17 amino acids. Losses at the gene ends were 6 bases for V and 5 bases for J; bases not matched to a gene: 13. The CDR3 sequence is CACTTSGRAWGEDTQYF. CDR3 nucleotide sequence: TGTGCCTGCACGACTAGCGGGAGGGCCTGGGGGGAAGATACGCAGTATTTT.

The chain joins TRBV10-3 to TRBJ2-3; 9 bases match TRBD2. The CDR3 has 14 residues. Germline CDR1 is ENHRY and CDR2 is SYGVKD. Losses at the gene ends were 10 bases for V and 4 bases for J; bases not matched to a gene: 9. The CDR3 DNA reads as TGTGCCACTAGAATAGCGGGAGTGGCAGATACGCAGTATTTT. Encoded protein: CATRIAGVADTQYF.

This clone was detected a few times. This CDR3 is CASSQPGTGAAKEQYF. For the CDR3, the DNA is TGTGCCAGTAGCCAACCCGGGACAGGGGCGGCAAAAGAGCAGTACTTC. The chain carries TRBV19 and TRBJ2-7; 10 nucleotides agree with TRBD1. CDR1 LNHDA and CDR2 SQIVND come from the germline V gene (reference sequence). The CDR3 contains 16 residues. Trimming took 6 bases from V and 7 from J; bases not matched to a gene: 15. The full variable domain, in which reference TRBV19 and TRBJ2-7 provide the parts outside the CDR3, is DGGITQSPKYLFRKEGQNVTLSCEQNLNHDAMYWYRQDPGQGLRLIYYSQIVNDFQKGDIAEGYSVSREKKESFPLTVTSAQKNPTAFYLCASSQPGTGAAKEQYFGPGTRLTVT.

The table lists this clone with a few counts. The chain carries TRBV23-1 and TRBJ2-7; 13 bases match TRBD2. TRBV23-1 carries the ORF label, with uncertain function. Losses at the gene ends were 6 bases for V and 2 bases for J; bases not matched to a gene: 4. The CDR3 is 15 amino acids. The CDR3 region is CASRTSGRGAYEQYF. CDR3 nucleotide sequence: TGCGCCAGCAGAACTAGCGGGAGGGGGGCCTACGAGCAGTACTTC.

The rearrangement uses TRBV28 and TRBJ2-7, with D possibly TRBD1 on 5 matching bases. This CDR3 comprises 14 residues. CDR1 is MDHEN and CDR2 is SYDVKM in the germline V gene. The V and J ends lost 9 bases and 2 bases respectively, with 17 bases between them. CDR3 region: CASGPGKRPYEQYF. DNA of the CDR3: TGTGCCAGTGGACCAGGGAAAAGGCCCTACGAGCAGTACTTC.

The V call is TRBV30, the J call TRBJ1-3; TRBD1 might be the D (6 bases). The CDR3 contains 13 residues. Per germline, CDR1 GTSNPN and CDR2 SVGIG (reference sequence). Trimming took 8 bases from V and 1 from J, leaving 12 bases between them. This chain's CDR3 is CATGGESGNTIYF. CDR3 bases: TGTGCCACGGGGGGCGAATCTGGAAACACCATATATTTT. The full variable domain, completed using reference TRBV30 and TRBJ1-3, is SQTIHQWPATLVQPVGSPLSLECTVEGTSNPNLYWYRQAAGRGLQLLFYSVGIGQISSEVPQNLSASRPQDRQFILSSKKLLLSDSGFYLCATGGESGNTIYFGEGSWLTVV.

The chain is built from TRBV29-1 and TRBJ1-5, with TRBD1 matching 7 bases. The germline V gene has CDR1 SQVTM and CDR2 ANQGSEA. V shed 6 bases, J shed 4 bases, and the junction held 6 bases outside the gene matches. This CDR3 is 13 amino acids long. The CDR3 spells CSVTRDRNQPQHF. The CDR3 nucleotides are TGCAGCGTGACCCGGGACAGAAATCAGCCCCAGCATTTT.

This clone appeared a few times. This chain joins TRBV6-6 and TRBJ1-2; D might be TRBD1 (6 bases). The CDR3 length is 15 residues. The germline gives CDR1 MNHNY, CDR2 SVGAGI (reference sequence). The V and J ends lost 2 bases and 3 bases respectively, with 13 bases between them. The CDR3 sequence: CASSYGEGDYYGYTF. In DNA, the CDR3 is TGTGCCAGCAGTTACGGGGAGGGGGATTACTATGGCTACACCTTC.

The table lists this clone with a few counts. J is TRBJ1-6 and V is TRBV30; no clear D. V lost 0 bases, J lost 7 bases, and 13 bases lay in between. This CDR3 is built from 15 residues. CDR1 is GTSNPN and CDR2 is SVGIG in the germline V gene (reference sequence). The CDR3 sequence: CAWSVIRHQNSPLHF. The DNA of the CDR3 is TGTGCCTGGAGTGTGATAAGACACCAAAATTCACCCCTCCACTTT.

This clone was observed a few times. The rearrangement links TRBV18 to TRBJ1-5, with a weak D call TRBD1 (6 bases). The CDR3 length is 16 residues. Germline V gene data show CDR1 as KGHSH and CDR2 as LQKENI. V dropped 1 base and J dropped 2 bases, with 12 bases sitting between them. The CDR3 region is CASSPRGPVGNQPQHF. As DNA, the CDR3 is TGTGCCAGCTCACCACGGGGGCCGGTGGGCAATCAGCCCCAGCATTTT.

CDR3 in DNA: TGTGCCAGCAGCTTGGACCTGGGAGGTGAGCAGTTCTTC. As protein: CASSLDLGGEQFF. The gene calls are TRBV5-4 and TRBJ2-1; perhaps TRBD2 as D (6 bases). The CDR3 is 13 residues long. V shed 0 bases and J shed 9 bases, with 10 bases lying between them. Germline V gene lookup returns CDR1 SGHNT and CDR2 YYREEE (reference sequence).

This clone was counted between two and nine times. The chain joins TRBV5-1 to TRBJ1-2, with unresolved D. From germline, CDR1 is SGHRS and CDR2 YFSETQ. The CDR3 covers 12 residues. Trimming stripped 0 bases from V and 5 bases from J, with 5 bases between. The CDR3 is CASSLGGYGYTF. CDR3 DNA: TGCGCCAGCAGCTTGGGCGGGTATGGCTACACCTTC. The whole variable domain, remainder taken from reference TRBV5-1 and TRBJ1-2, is KAGVTQTPRYLIKTRGQQVTLSCSPISGHRSVSWYQQTPGQGLQFLFEYFSETQRNKGNFPGRFSGRQFSNSRSEMNVSTLELGDSALYLCASSLGGYGYTFGSGTRLTVV.

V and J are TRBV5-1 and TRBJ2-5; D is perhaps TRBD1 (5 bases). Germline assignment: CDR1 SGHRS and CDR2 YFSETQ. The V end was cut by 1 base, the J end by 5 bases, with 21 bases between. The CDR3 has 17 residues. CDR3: CASSLPVGLTLMETQYF. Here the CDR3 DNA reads TGCGCCAGCAGCTTGCCCGTGGGGCTGACCTTGATGGAGACCCAGTACTTC. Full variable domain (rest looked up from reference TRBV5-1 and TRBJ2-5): KAGVTQTPRYLIKTRGQQVTLSCSPISGHRSVSWYQQTPGQGLQFLFEYFSETQRNKGNFPGRFSGRQFSNSRSEMNVSTLELGDSALYLCASSLPVGLTLMETQYFGPGTRLLVL.

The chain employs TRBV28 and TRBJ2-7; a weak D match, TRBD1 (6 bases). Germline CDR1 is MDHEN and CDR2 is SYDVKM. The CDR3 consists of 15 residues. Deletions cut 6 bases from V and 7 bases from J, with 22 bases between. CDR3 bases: TGTGCCAGCAGCCTGGTCGGACAGTGGATAGGGGAGCAGTACTTC. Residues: CASSLVGQWIGEQYF.

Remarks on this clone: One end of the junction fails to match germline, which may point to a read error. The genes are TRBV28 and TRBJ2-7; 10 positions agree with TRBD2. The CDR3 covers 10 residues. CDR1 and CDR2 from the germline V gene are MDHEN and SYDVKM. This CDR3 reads CANTGTSDSF. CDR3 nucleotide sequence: TGTGCCAATACCGGGACTAGCGATTCCTTC. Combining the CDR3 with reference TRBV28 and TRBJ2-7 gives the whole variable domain DVKVTQSSRYLVKRTGEKVFLECVQDMDHENMFWYRQDPGLGLRLIYFSYDVKMKEKGDIPEGYSVSREKKERFSLILESASTNQTSMYLCANTGTSDSFGPGTRLTVT.